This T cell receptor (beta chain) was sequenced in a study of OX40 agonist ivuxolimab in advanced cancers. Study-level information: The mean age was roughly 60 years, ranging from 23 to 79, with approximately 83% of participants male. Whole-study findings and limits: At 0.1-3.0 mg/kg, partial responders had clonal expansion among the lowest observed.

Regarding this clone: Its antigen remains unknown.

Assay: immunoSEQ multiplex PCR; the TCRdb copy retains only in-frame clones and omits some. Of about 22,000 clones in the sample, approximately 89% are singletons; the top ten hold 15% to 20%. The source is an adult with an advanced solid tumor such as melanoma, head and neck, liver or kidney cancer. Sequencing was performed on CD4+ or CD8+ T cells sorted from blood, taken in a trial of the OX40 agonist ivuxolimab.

The CDR3 nucleotides are TGCAGCGTTGAAGCAGGGGGCGAAATTAACTATGGCTACACCTTC. Its protein product is CSVEAGGEINYGYTF. This chain joins TRBV29-1 and TRBJ1-2; TRBD1 agrees at 8 bases. The trim removed 1 base at V and 1 base at J, leaving 5 bases unmatched. This CDR3 contains 15 residues. Germline CDR1 is SQVTM and CDR2 is ANQGSEA.